This TCR beta chain was observed in a study of CD4 T cells in relation to SARS-CoV-2 and coronaviruses. For the study at large: The HLA restriction of the shared crossreactive spike epitopes was mapped.

Before the COVID-19 pandemic, during about 2010-2019, CD4+ T cells were taken from unexposed donors. CD4+ T cells were isolated from the cells after around eleven days of culture. Some clones are missing from TCRdb's copy, which holds only in-frame ones; the method was immunoSEQ multiplex PCR. The table includes about 21,000 clones, 78% detected once. This clone has just one count. As yet, its antigen is unknown. The CDR3 consists of 14 residues. Trimming at V came to 9 bases and at J to 1 base, leaving 6 bases not matched to a gene. Germline V gene data show CDR1 as KGHDR and CDR2 as SFDVKD. This clonotype was obtained from a human donor in good health. The sample comprised CD4+ T cells from PBMCs, cultured in vitro. This chain links TRBV24-1 with TRBJ2-7; the match to TRBD2 covers 9 bases. CDR3 bases: TGTGCCACCTTGGGACTAGCTGAGTCCTACGAGCAGTACTTC. Its translation is CATLGLAESYEQYF.